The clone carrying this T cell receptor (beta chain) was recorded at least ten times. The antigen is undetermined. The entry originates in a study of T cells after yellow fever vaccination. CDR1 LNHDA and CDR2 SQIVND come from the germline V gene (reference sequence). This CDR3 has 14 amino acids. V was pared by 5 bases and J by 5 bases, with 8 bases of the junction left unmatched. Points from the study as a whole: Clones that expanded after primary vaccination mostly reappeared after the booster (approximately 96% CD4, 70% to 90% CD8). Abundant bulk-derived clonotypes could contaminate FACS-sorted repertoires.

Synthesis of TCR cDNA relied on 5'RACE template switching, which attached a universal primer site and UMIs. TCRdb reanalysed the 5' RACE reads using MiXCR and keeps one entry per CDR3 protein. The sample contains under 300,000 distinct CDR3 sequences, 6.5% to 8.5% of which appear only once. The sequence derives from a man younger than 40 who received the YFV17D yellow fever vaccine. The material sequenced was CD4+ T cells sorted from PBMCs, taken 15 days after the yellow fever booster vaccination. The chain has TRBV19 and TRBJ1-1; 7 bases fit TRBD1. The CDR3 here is CASSLRQGRTEAFF. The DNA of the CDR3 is TGTGCCAGTAGTCTCCGACAGGGTCGGACTGAAGCTTTCTTT.